This T cell receptor (beta chain) was observed in a study of cytomegalovirus exposure and HLA in healthy donors. For the study at large: A later analysis reported the same platform for the 100 to 150 validation repertoires and the roughly 650 first-cohort repertoires. Broader study findings: Cytomegalovirus-associated TCR beta chains were listed, numbering more than 150. In vitro confirmation showed three CMV-associated chains to be CMV antigen specific. In the roughly 120 validation repertoires, a later analysis found that first-cohort TCR clusters tended to co-occur.

Some clones are missing from TCRdb's copy, which holds only in-frame ones; the method was immunoSEQ multiplex PCR. This table holds approximately 300,000 clones, approximately 90% found once. A word on this clone: Its antigen is as yet unknown.

V shed 6 bases, J shed 5 bases, and the junction held 3 bases outside the gene matches. The germline V gene encodes CDR1 MNHEY and CDR2 SVGAGI. The CDR3 spans 12 residues. The sequenced sample consisted of PBMCs. The source is a young woman in good health and CMV-seronegative. The chain is built from TRBV6-5 and TRBJ1-1; 7 nucleotides match TRBD1. The DNA for the CDR3 is TGTGCCAGCAGACAGGGGTGGACTGAAGCTTTCTTT. This translates into CASRQGWTEAFF.